This T cell receptor (beta chain) originates from a study of T cell responses to AZD1222 COVID-19 vaccine. CDR3 length: 14 amino acids. Germline CDR1 SGHNT, CDR2 YYREEE (reference sequence). Trimming left V 2 bases short and J 5 bases short, with 10 bases between. Assay: immunoSEQ multiplex PCR; the TCRdb copy retains only in-frame clones and omits some. The table has roughly 120,000 clones, around 90% seen once. A few counts support this clone. The chain employs TRBV5-4 and TRBJ2-2, with D unclear. The receptor was isolated from an adult in good health. This sample comprised peripheral blood, obtained on day 0 of AZD1222 vaccination. The chain's CDR3 is CASSFLGDTGELFF. In DNA, the CDR3 is TGTGCCAGCAGCTTCTTAGGAGATACCGGGGAGCTGTTTTTT.